The 3 T cell receptor beta chains below all came from one sample that was sequenced in a study of spatial heterogeneity in lung cancer. Time point denoted: sample taken at primary tumor resection. Sequencing of whole RNA from tumor, nontumor lung or frozen PBMC involved no sorting. Each CDR3 protein is one row after TCRdb ran MiXCR on the 5' RACE reads. This sample has roughly 70,000 distinct CDR3 sequences, with more than 10% found just once. Here the sequenced sample was PBMCs, taken at surgery. The receptors shown here come from a male donor with early-stage non-small cell lung cancer.

This clonotype was recorded at least ten times. CDR3 nucleotides: TGTGCCACCAACCGGGACAGGGCCTCTTACGAGCAGTACTTC. It is translated as CATNRDRASYEQYF. The chain employs TRBV15 and TRBJ2-7; 9 bases are shared with TRBD1. Looked up from germline, CDR1 is LNHNV and CDR2 is YYDKDF (reference sequence). CDR3 length equals 14 residues. V lost 7 bases, J lost 4 bases, and 8 bases stayed unmatched.

This clonotype turned up a few times. The rearrangement uses TRBV5-1 and TRBJ2-5; 11 bases match TRBD2. V was pared by 4 bases and J by 3 bases, with 5 bases of the junction left unmatched. CDR3 length: 15 residues. Germline V lookup: CDR1 SGHRS, CDR2 YFSETQ. The CDR3 reads CASSSSGRAEETQYF. CDR3 sequence (DNA): TGCGCCAGCAGCAGTAGCGGGAGGGCGGAAGAGACCCAGTACTTC.

This clonotype was counted ten times or more. The V call is TRBV9, the J call TRBJ1-1, with no clear D. The CDR3 is 15 residues long. Germline V gene lookup returns CDR1 SGDLS and CDR2 YYNGEE. V dropped 0 bases and J dropped 2 bases, with 11 bases sitting between them. The CDR3 loop reads CASSVGVARNTEAFF. DNA for the CDR3: TGTGCCAGCAGCGTAGGGGTTGCGAGAAACACTGAAGCTTTCTTT.